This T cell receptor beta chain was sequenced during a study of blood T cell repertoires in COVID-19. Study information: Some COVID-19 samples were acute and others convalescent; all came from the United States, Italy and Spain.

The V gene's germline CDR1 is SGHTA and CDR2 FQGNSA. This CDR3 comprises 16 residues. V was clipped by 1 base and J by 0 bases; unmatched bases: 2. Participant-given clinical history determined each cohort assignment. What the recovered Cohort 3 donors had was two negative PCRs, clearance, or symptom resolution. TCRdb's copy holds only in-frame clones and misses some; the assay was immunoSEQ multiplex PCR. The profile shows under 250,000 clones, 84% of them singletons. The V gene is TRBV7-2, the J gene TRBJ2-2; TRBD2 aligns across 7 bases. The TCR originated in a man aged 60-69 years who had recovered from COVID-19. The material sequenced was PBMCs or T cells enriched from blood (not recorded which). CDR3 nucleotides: TGTGCCAGCAGCTTAGTGGGGGGGACGAACACCGGGGAGCTGTTTTTT. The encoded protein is CASSLVGGTNTGELFF.